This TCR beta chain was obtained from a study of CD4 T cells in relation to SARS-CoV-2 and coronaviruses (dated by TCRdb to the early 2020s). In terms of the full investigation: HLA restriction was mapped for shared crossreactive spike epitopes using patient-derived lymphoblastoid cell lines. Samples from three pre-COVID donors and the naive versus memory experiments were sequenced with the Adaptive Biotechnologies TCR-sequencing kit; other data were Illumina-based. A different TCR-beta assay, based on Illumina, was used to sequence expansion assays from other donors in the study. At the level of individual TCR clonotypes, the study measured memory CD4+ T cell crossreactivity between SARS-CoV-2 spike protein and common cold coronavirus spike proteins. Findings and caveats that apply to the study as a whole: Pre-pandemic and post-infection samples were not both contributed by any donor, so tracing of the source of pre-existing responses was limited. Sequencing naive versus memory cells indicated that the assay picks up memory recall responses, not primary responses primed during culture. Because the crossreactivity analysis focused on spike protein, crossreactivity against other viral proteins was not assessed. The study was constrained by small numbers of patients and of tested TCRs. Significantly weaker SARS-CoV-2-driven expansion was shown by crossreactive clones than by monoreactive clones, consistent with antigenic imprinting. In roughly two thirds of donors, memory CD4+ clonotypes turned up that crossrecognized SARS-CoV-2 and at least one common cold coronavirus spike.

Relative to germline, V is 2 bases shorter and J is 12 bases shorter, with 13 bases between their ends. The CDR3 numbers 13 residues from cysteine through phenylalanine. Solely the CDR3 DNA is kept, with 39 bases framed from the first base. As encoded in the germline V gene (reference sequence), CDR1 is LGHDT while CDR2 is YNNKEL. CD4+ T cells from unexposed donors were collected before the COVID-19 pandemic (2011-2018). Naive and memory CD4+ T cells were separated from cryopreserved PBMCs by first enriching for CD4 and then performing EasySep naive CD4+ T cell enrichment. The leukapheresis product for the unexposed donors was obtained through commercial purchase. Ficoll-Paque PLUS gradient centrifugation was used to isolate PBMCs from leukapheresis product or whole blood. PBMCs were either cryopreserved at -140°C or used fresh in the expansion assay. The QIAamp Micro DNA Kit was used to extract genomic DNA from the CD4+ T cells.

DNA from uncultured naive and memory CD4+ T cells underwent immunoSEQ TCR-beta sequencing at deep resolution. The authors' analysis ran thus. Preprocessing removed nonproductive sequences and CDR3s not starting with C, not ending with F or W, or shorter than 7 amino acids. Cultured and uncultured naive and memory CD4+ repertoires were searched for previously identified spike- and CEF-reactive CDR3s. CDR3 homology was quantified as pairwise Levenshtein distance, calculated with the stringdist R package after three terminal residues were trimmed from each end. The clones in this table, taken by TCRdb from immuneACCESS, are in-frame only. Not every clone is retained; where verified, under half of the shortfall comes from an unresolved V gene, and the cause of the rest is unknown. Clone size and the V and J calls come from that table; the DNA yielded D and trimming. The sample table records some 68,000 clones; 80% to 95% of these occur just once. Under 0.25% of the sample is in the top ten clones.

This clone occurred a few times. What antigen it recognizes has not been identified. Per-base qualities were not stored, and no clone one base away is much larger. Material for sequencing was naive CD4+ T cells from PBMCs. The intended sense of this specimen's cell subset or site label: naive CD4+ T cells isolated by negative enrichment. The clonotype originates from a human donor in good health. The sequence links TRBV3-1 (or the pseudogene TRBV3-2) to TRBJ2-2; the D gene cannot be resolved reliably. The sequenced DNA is TGTGCCAGCAGCCAATCTAGGGCTACGAAGCTGTTTTTT. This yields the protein CASSQSRATKLFF.